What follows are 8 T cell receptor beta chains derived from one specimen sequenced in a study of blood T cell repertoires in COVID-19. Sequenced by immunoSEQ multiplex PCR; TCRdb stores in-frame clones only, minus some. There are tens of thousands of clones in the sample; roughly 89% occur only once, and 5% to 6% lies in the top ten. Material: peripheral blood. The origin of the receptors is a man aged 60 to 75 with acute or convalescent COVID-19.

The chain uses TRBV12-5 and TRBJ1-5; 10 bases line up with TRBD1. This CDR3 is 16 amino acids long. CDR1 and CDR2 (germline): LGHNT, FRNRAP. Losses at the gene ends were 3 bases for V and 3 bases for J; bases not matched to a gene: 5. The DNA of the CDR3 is TGTGCTAGTGGTTTTATGGACAGGGGGAACAATCAGCCCCAGCATTTT. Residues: CASGFMDRGNNQPQHF. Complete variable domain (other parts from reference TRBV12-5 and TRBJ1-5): DARVTQTPRHKVTEMGQEVTMRCQPILGHNTVFWYRQTMMQGLELLAYFRNRAPLDDSGMPKDRFSAEMPDATLATLKIQPSEPRDSAVYFCASGFMDRGNNQPQHFGDGTRLSIL.

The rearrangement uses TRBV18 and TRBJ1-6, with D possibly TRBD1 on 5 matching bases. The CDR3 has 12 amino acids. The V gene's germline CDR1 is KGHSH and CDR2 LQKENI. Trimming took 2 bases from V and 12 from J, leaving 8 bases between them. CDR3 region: CASSPNTGPLHF. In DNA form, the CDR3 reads TGTGCCAGCTCACCAAATACAGGACCCCTCCACTTT.

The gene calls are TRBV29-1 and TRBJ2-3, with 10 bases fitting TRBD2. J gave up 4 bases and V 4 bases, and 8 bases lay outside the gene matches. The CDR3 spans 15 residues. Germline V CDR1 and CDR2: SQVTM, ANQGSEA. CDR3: CSVVWTSGRPDTQYF. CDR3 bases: TGCAGCGTTGTATGGACTAGCGGAAGACCAGATACGCAGTATTTT.

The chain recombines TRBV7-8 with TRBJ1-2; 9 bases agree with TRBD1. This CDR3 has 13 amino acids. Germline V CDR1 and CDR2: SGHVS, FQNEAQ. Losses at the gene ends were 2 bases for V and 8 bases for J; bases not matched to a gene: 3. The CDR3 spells CASSLNRGRGYTF. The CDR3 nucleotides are TGTGCCAGCAGCTTAAACAGGGGGCGAGGCTACACCTTC.

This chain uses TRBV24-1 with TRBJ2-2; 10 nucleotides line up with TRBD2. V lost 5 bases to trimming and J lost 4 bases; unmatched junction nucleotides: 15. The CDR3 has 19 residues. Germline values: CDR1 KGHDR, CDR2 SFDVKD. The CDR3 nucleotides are TGTGCCACCAGTGTCGATCCCCCCCTAGCGGGGGTTGGCACCGGGGAGCTGTTTTTT. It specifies CATSVDPPLAGVGTGELFF.

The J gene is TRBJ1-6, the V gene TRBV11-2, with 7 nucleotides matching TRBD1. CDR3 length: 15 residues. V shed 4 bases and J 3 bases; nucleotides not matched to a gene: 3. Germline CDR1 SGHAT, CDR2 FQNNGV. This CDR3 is CASSSDRDYNSPLHF. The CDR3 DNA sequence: TGTGCCAGCAGCTCAGACAGGGACTATAATTCACCCCTCCACTTT.

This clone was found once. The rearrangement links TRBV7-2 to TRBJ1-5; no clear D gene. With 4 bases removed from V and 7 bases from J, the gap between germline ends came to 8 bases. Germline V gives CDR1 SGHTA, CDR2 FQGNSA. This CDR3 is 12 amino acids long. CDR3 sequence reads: CASSSPGQPQHF. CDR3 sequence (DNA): TGTGCCAGCAGCTCCCCAGGCCAGCCCCAGCATTTT.

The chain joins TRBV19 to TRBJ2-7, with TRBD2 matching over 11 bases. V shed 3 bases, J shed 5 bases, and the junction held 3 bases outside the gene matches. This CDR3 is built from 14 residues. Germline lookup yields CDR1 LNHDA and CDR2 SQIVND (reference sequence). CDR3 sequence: CASSISGGANEQYF. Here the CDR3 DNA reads TGTGCCAGTAGTATTAGCGGGGGGGCCAACGAGCAGTACTTC.